The source of this T cell receptor (beta chain) is a study of T-cell memory formation after mild COVID-19. About the research overall: TCR clustering was largely donor specific. Findings and caveats of the study: Within pre-infection memory, some responding clones were found, suggesting cross-reactive memory joined.

5'RACE primed from the constant segment yielded TCR alpha and TCR beta cDNA libraries bearing sample barcodes and UMIs. TCRdb reprocessed the 5' RACE reads with MiXCR, giving one entry per CDR3 protein. The repertoire includes more than 75,000 distinct CDR3 sequences, roughly 14% of them detected once, and about 31% sits in the top ten. V gave up 6 bases and J gave up 6 bases; unmatched junction bases: 3. Looked up from germline, CDR1 is KGHDR and CDR2 is SFDVKD. The CDR3 sequence is 12 residues long. This clonotype was seen many times. What it binds is not known. The chain employs TRBV24-1 and TRBJ2-7, with 8 bases matching TRBD1. The sample taken for sequencing was PBMCs or a T cell subset sorted from them (not recorded which). The TCR was taken from an adult woman who had mild COVID-19 (a few samples of this study predate the infection). Cell type and time point are not known. The CDR3 region has the DNA TGTGCCACCAGTCAGGGGGCACTCGAGCAGTACTTC. Translated: CATSQGALEQYF.